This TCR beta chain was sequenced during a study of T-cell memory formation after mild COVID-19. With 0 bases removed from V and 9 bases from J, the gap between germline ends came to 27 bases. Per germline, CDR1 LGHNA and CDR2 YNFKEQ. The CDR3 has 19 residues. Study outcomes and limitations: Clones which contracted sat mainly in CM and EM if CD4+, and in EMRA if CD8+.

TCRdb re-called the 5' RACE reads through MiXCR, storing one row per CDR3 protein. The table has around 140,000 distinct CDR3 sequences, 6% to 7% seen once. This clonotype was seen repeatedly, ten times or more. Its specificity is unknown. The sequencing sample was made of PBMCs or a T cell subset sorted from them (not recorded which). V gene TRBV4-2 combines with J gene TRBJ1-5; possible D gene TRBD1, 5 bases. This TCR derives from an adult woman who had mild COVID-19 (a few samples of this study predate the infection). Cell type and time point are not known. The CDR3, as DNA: TGTGCCAGCAGCCAAGATTATTTGATAGCGGGACCCCGGATCAGGCCCCAGCATTTT. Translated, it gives CASSQDYLIAGPRIRPQHF.